A selection of T cell receptor beta chains follows, all from one sample in a study of identical twins. TCRdb ran MiXCR on the 5' RACE reads and lists one entry per CDR3 protein. The repertoire holds about 470,000 distinct CDR3 sequences, with roughly 24% as singletons. This sample also appeared in a second study, on T cells expressing NK-cell markers.

The sequenced sample was CD4+ T cells sorted from blood. The receptors were sampled from a woman between 18 and 29 years old in good health. Each CDR3 is given with its conserved first and last residue. D genes are given only for firm matches. Rows give clone size only sometimes, using once, few, many, or a class for an expanded clone.

abundance: many
v_gene: TRBV12-3/TRBV12-4
d_gene: .
j_gene: TRBJ1-6
len: 12
CDR3aa: CASSPEDSPLHF
CDR3nt: TGTGCCAGCAGTCCGGAAGATTCACCCCTCCACTTT

abundance: few
v_gene: TRBV7-9
d_gene: TRBD2
j_gene: TRBJ2-5
len: 17
CDR3aa: CASSSPGLAGGGETQYF
CDR3nt: TGTGCCAGCAGCTCCCCCGGACTAGCGGGAGGCGGCGAGACCCAGTACTTC

abundance: .
v_gene: TRBV2
d_gene: .
j_gene: TRBJ2-3
len: 16
CDR3aa: CASRRDDLASTDTQYF
CDR3nt: TGTGCCAGCAGGCGGGACGACCTCGCTAGCACAGATACGCAGTATTTT

abundance: .
v_gene: TRBV7-9
d_gene: .
j_gene: TRBJ1-2
len: 14
CDR3aa: CASSLGRDSYGYTF
CDR3nt: TGTGCCAGCAGCTTAGGCCGGGACTCCTATGGCTACACCTTC

abundance: .
v_gene: TRBV20-1
d_gene: .
j_gene: TRBJ2-1
len: 12
CDR3aa: CSQSSDYNEQFF
CDR3nt: TGCAGTCAGTCTAGCGACTACAATGAGCAGTTCTTC

abundance: .
v_gene: TRBV5-1
d_gene: .
j_gene: TRBJ2-3
len: 16
CDR3aa: CASSLDLAGGADTQYF
CDR3nt: TGCGCCAGCAGCTTGGATCTAGCCGGAGGCGCAGATACGCAGTATTTT

abundance: few
v_gene: TRBV11-2
d_gene: .
j_gene: TRBJ2-3
len: 14
CDR3aa: CASSRQDGKDTQYF
CDR3nt: TGTGCCAGCAGCAGGCAGGACGGAAAAGATACGCAGTATTTT

abundance: .
v_gene: TRBV29-1
d_gene: .
j_gene: TRBJ2-1
len: 11
CDR3aa: CSVGRSSEQFF
CDR3nt: TGCAGCGTTGGTAGATCAAGTGAGCAGTTCTTC

abundance: few
v_gene: TRBV7-3
d_gene: .
j_gene: TRBJ1-6
len: 14
CDR3aa: CASSLTVAGSPLHF
CDR3nt: TGTGCCAGCAGCTTAACGGTGGCTGGCTCACCCCTCCACTTT

abundance: .
v_gene: TRBV5-1
d_gene: TRBD2
j_gene: TRBJ2-1
len: 16
CDR3aa: CASSLAFASGRAEQFF
CDR3nt: TGCGCCAGCAGCTTGGCCTTCGCTAGCGGGAGGGCTGAGCAGTTCTTC

abundance: few
v_gene: TRBV7-9
d_gene: .
j_gene: TRBJ1-4
len: 12
CDR3aa: CASSPQTRKLFF
CDR3nt: TGTGCCAGCAGCCCCCAGACACGGAAACTGTTTTTT

abundance: many
v_gene: TRBV7-2
d_gene: .
j_gene: TRBJ2-1
len: 15
CDR3aa: CASGWDVSSYNEQFF
CDR3nt: TGTGCCAGCGGTTGGGACGTAAGCTCCTACAATGAGCAGTTCTTC

abundance: few
v_gene: TRBV10-3
d_gene: .
j_gene: TRBJ2-6
len: 15
CDR3aa: CAISGQDSGANVLTF
CDR3nt: TGTGCCATCAGTGGTCAAGACTCTGGGGCCAACGTCCTGACTTTC

abundance: .
v_gene: TRBV20-1
d_gene: .
j_gene: TRBJ2-3
len: 13
CDR3aa: CSAALAGSPTQYF
CDR3nt: TGCAGTGCTGCCCTAGCTGGGTCCCCTACGCAGTATTTT

abundance: .
v_gene: TRBV2
d_gene: .
j_gene: TRBJ2-5
len: 16
CDR3aa: CASSGLLGGGGETQYF
CDR3nt: TGTGCCAGCAGTGGCCTCCTAGGGGGCGGGGGAGAGACCCAGTACTTC

abundance: .
v_gene: TRBV20-1
d_gene: TRBD1
j_gene: TRBJ2-5
len: 16
CDR3aa: CSARDRRTGWWETQYF
CDR3nt: TGCAGTGCTAGAGATCGTAGGACAGGGTGGTGGGAGACCCAGTACTTC

abundance: few
v_gene: TRBV10-3
d_gene: TRBD2
j_gene: TRBJ2-2
len: 14
CDR3aa: CAIRLALNTGELFF
CDR3nt: TGTGCCATACGACTAGCGCTGAACACCGGGGAGCTGTTTTTT

abundance: few
v_gene: TRBV11-1
d_gene: TRBD1
j_gene: TRBJ1-1
len: 15
CDR3aa: CASSFGTGVDTEAFF
CDR3nt: TGTGCCAGCAGCTTCGGGACAGGGGTAGACACTGAAGCTTTCTTT

abundance: few
v_gene: TRBV7-2
d_gene: TRBD2
j_gene: TRBJ2-2
len: 16
CDR3aa: CASSLGLAGATGELFF
CDR3nt: TGTGCCAGCAGCTTAGGCCTAGCGGGAGCAACCGGGGAGCTGTTTTTT

abundance: few
v_gene: TRBV5-5
d_gene: TRBD1
j_gene: TRBJ1-2
len: 15
CDR3aa: CASSQTGGYDYGYTF
CDR3nt: TGTGCCAGCAGTCAAACAGGGGGCTACGACTATGGCTACACCTTC

abundance: .
v_gene: TRBV5-1
d_gene: .
j_gene: TRBJ1-2
len: 15
CDR3aa: CASSRQPTERYGYTF
CDR3nt: TGCGCCAGCAGTCGACAGCCCACTGAGAGGTATGGCTACACCTTC

abundance: .
v_gene: TRBV11-2
d_gene: .
j_gene: TRBJ2-3
len: 19
CDR3aa: CASSLDSGAALRGTDTQYF
CDR3nt: TGTGCCAGCAGCCTAGATTCCGGAGCGGCCCTTAGGGGTACAGATACGCAGTATTTT

abundance: few
v_gene: TRBV12-3/TRBV12-4
d_gene: TRBD1
j_gene: TRBJ2-2
len: 14
CDR3aa: CASSSTGLAGELFF
CDR3nt: TGTGCCAGCAGTTCGACAGGGCTTGCCGGGGAGCTGTTTTTT

abundance: few
v_gene: TRBV20-1
d_gene: .
j_gene: TRBJ2-1
len: 11
CDR3aa: CSAYGWNEQFF
CDR3nt: TGCAGTGCTTACGGGTGGAATGAGCAGTTCTTC

abundance: few
v_gene: TRBV7-9
d_gene: TRBD1
j_gene: TRBJ1-1
len: 15
CDR3aa: CASSPGRTGSTEAFF
CDR3nt: TGTGCCAGCAGCCCAGGGAGGACAGGGAGCACTGAAGCTTTCTTT

abundance: .
v_gene: TRBV20-1
d_gene: TRBD1
j_gene: TRBJ2-7
len: 15
CDR3aa: CSATNVIGTGDEQYF
CDR3nt: TGCAGTGCTACGAACGTCATTGGGACAGGCGACGAGCAGTACTTC

abundance: .
v_gene: TRBV29-1
d_gene: .
j_gene: TRBJ2-1
len: 14
CDR3aa: CSAGRDFSYNEQFF
CDR3nt: TGCAGCGCGGGCCGGGACTTCAGCTACAATGAGCAGTTCTTC

abundance: .
v_gene: TRBV20-1
d_gene: TRBD1
j_gene: TRBJ2-7
len: 15
CDR3aa: CSATPPGTAVLEQYF
CDR3nt: TGCAGTGCTACACCTCCCGGGACAGCGGTCCTCGAGCAGTACTTC

abundance: .
v_gene: TRBV3-1
d_gene: .
j_gene: TRBJ2-7
len: 15
CDR3aa: CASSPPSGWSYEQYF
CDR3nt: TGTGCCAGCAGTCCCCCATCGGGGTGGTCCTACGAGCAGTACTTC